This entry lists 9 T cell receptor beta chains sequenced from one sample in a study of T-cell reconstitution after alpha-beta-depleted transplantation in children. TCRbeta library construction was performed incorporating unique molecular identifiers. TCRdb called the PCR reads again in MiXCR, with one record for every CDR3 protein. Of approximately 510,000 distinct CDR3 sequences listed, around 18% are singletons. The sample here was PBMCs from the stem cell graft donor, taken from the stem cell graft. Receptor source: a human donor who donated a stem cell graft to a child with acute lymphoblastic leukemia.

This clonotype was seen only a few times. V usage is TRBV27 and J usage is TRBJ2-1, with D possibly TRBD1 on 5 matching bases. The CDR3 extends over 19 amino acids. The germline CDR1 and CDR2 sequences are MNHEY and SMNVEV (reference sequence). Trimming shortened V by 6 bases and J by 6 bases, and 30 bases separated the two germline ends. CDR3 bases: TGTGCCAGCAGCCGCCCGACAGTCTCCATCCCGGCGTATGTCAATGAGCAGTTCTTC. Residues: CASSRPTVSIPAYVNEQFF.

The CDR3, as DNA: TGCGCCAGCAGCTGGGGACAGGGGGCCAACTATGGCTACACCTTC. The encoded protein is CASSWGQGANYGYTF. The chain links TRBV5-1 to TRBJ1-2, with 12 bases aligning to TRBD1. Trimming at V came to 3 bases and at J to 2 bases, leaving 2 bases not matched to a gene. This CDR3 is 15 amino acids long. The germline V gene encodes CDR1 SGHRS and CDR2 YFSETQ.

This clonotype was picked up a small number of times. This chain connects TRBV7-9 to TRBJ1-4; D call uncertain. Germline CDR1 SEHNR, CDR2 FQNEAQ (reference sequence). V was shortened by 2 bases and J by 14 bases, with 15 bases between the two germline ends. CDR3 length equals 13 residues. The chain's CDR3 is CASSLIAEGILFF. The CDR3 DNA is TGTGCCAGCAGCTTAATTGCGGAGGGAATCCTGTTTTTT.

This clonotype was seen just once. The chain uses TRBV2 and TRBJ2-2; no clear D. Germline CDR1 reads SNHLY; CDR2 reads FYNNEI. There are 11 residues in the CDR3. Trimming stripped 10 bases from V and 7 bases from J, with 10 bases between. The CDR3: CAIVTRGELFF. The CDR3 DNA follows: TGTGCCATCGTAACACGCGGGGAGCTGTTTTTT. The whole variable domain, remainder taken from reference TRBV2 and TRBJ2-2, is EPEVTQTPSHQVTQMGQEVILRCVPISNHLYFYWYRQILGQKVEFLVSFYNNEISEKSEIFDDQFSVERPDGSNFTLKIRSTKLEDSAMYFCAIVTRGELFFGEGSRLTVL.

The chain uses TRBV4-1 and TRBJ2-3, with no clear D. V was pared by 1 base and J by 0 bases, with 5 bases between. The CDR3 has 14 residues. Looked up from germline, CDR1 is MGHRA and CDR2 is YSYEKL. CDR3 sequence (DNA): TGCGCCAGCAGCCAAGTGGCCAGCACAGATACGCAGTATTTT. This encodes CASSQVASTDTQYF.

The chain recombines TRBV12-3 or TRBV12-4 with TRBJ2-7; 11 nucleotides line up with TRBD2. This CDR3 comprises 15 residues. J was trimmed by 7 bases and V by 5 bases; bases with no gene match: 10. In DNA form, the CDR3 reads TGTGCCAGCAGTCCGATAGCGGGAGGGCCCTGGGAGCAGTACTTC. Residues: CASSPIAGGPWEQYF.

The chain links TRBV6-5 to TRBJ2-7, with D tentatively TRBD2 (5 bases). The length of the CDR3 is 16 residues. CDR1 and CDR2 (germline): MNHEY, SVGAGI. Trimming stripped 0 bases from V and 2 bases from J, with 14 bases between. The CDR3 nucleotides read TGTGCCAGCAGTTACTCGAGATCCGGGGTCGCCTACGAGCAGTACTTC. This codes for CASSYSRSGVAYEQYF.

This sequence joins TRBV20-1 and TRBJ2-1, with 10 positions matching TRBD2. V was pared by 3 bases and J by 14 bases, with 10 bases of the junction left unmatched. The CDR3 covers 13 residues. The germline V gene has CDR1 DFQATT and CDR2 SNEGSKA (reference sequence). CDR3 nucleotides: TGCAGTGCTAGTAGAGGGACTAGCGCCACGAAGTTCTTC. Amino acids: CSASRGTSATKFF.

DNA of the CDR3: TGTGCCAGCAGCCCTGGACTCCCCCCGTTTAATGAGCAGTTCTTC. Encoded protein: CASSPGLPPFNEQFF. V gene TRBV12-3 or TRBV12-4 combines with J gene TRBJ2-1; D might be TRBD2 (5 bases). This CDR3 contains 15 residues. Trimming pared 6 bases from V and 7 bases from J, leaving 19 bases between.